Below are 23 T cell receptor beta chains sequenced from a single sample in a study of tumor-infiltrating lymphocytes in primary liver carcinoma. Out of unsorted whole blood came the blood RNA, and germline DNA was extracted as well. Priming with a constant-region primer yielded TCR beta cDNA from 450 to 550 ng total RNA. Investigators got TCR beta libraries out of three nested multiplex PCR rounds, done with slightly modified ARM-PCR. With TRBV1-TRBV30 forward primers and a C-beta reverse primer, the first two PCR rounds were run for approximately 10 cycles each. TCRdb re-called the multiplex PCR reads with MiXCR, one entry per CDR3 protein. The sample lists approximately 330,000 distinct CDR3 sequences, about 61% occurring once. Material: peripheral blood. Every receptor here comes from a man aged 40-49 years with primary liver carcinoma and hepatitis B virus infection.

This chain joins TRBV4-3 and TRBJ1-1, with TRBD1 matching 7 bases. Germline V lookup: CDR1 LGHNA, CDR2 YSLEER. The CDR3 has 13 amino acids. V shed 9 bases and J 5 bases; nucleotides not matched to a gene: 9. CDR3 protein: CASIQEQGTEAFF. The CDR3 DNA reads as TGCGCCAGTATCCAAGAACAGGGGACTGAAGCTTTCTTT.

V is TRBV5-4 and J is TRBJ1-3; D possibly corresponds to TRBD1 (5 bases). Trimming shortened V by 0 bases and J by 0 bases, and 16 bases separated the two germline ends. CDR1 SGHNT and CDR2 YYREEE come from the germline V gene (reference sequence). The CDR3 totals 18 residues. The CDR3 bases are TGTGCCAGCAGCTTGGGGGGGTATCACAGCACCTCTGGAAACACCATATATTTT. Translated, it gives CASSLGGYHSTSGNTIYF.

Concerning this clonotype: A much bigger clone sits one base away, suggesting this may be a read error. This chain joins TRBV4-1 and TRBJ2-3; TRBD2 agrees at 9 bases. From germline, CDR1 is MGHRA and CDR2 YSYEKL. Trimming cost V 3 bases and J 3 bases; bases outside gene matches: 7. The CDR3 is 16 residues long. The CDR3 protein is CASSQVTSGGTDTQYF. CDR3 sequence (DNA): TGCGCCAGCAGCCAGGTGACTAGCGGTGGAACAGATACGCAGTATTTT.

Of note for this clonotype: Lacking the conserved final phenylalanine or tryptophan, this CDR3 likely reflects a read error. The V and J genes are TRBV30 and TRBJ1-5; no definite D call. From germline, CDR1 is GTSNPN and CDR2 SVGIG (reference sequence). Trimming pared 1 base from V and 3 bases from J, leaving 13 bases between. This CDR3 spans 15 amino acids. CDR3: CAWSGKGQYNQPQHY. CDR3 coding DNA: TGTGCCTGGAGTGGCAAAGGGCAGTACAATCAGCCCCAGCATTAT.

As concerns this clonotype: This could be a read error, since a much larger clone is one nucleotide away. The V gene is TRBV29-1, the J gene TRBJ2-1; D remains ambiguous. The CDR3 is 13 amino acids. The germline gives CDR1 SQVTM, CDR2 ANQGSEA. As DNA, the CDR3 is TGCAGCGTCATATCTAAGCAGTACAATGTGCAGTTCTTC. It translates to CSVISKQYNVQFF.

Concerning this clonotype: Without the conserved terminal phenylalanine or tryptophan, this CDR3 likely stems from a read error. The chain uses TRBV6-1 and TRBJ2-1; maybe TRBD1 (6 bases). The CDR3 spans 16 residues. The V and J ends lost 2 bases and 4 bases respectively, with 15 bases between them. Germline V CDR1 and CDR2: MNHNS, SASEGT. In nucleotides, the CDR3 is TGTGCCAGCAGTGAATGGTGGCAGGGGACATACAATGAGCAGTTCTTA. It yields the protein CASSEWWQGTYNEQFL.

With regard to this clonotype: A single base separates this from a much larger clone, so it may be a read error. The rearrangement uses TRBV10-2 and TRBJ2-1; no clear D. Germline V lookup: CDR1 WSHSY, CDR2 SAAADI. Trimming removed 8 bases at V and 8 bases at J, with 16 bases between. The CDR3 sequence is 13 residues long. CDR3 region: CASVTSSLDEQFF. CDR3 bases: TGCGCCAGCGTAACGAGTAGTTTAGATGAGCAGTTCTTC.

This rearrangement joins TRBV15 to TRBJ2-5; 12 bases map to TRBD2. Trimming removed 5 bases from V and 2 bases from J; junction bases left unmatched: 9. Germline CDR1 is LNHNV and CDR2 is YYDKDF (reference sequence). CDR3 length equals 17 residues. The CDR3 sequence: CATSGGLAGTVQETQYF. The CDR3 DNA is TGTGCCACCAGCGGAGGACTAGCGGGGACGGTACAAGAGACCCAGTACTTC.

In nucleotides, the CDR3 is TGTGCCAGTAACCTAGGGCCCCCAGGGTCTTCGGCAGATACGCAGTATTTT. The encoded protein is CASNLGPPGSSADTQYF. This chain connects TRBV11-2 to TRBJ2-3, with D perhaps TRBD1 (5 bases). V lost 9 bases and J lost 4, with 26 bases in between. Germline-derived CDR1 and CDR2 are SGHAT and FQNNGV. The length of the CDR3 is 17 residues. Using reference TRBV11-2 and TRBJ2-3 for the parts outside the CDR3, the full variable domain is EAGVAQSPRYKIIEKRQSVAFWCNPISGHATLYWYQQILGQGPKLLIQFQNNGVVDDSQLPKDRFSAERLKGVDSTLKIQPAKLEDSAVYLCASNLGPPGSSADTQYFGPGTRLTVL.

In regard to this clonotype: The junction and the germline gene differ at one end; a read error may be behind it. This chain joins TRBV6-1 and TRBJ2-3; D remains unclear. CDR1 and CDR2 (germline): MNHNS, SASEGT. The CDR3 is made up of 15 amino acids. CDR3 bases: TGTGCCAGCAATGAACTTGGGTTACTGGGTCATACACAGTATTTT. Translating gives CASNELGLLGHTQYF.

In regard to this clonotype: One junction end does not reproduce the germline sequence, and a read error may be involved. The CDR3 spells CASNDLDGGFTGELLF. DNA for the CDR3: TGCGCCAGCAACGATCTGGACGGGGGGTTTACCGGGGAGCTGTTATTT. V and J are TRBV4-1 and TRBJ2-2; 7 bases agree with TRBD2. There are 16 residues in the CDR3. The germline gives CDR1 MGHRA, CDR2 YSYEKL.

For this clonotype: Just one base apart from a much larger clone, this may be a read error. This chain joins TRBV12-3 or TRBV12-4 and TRBJ1-1, with unresolved D. This CDR3 is built from 13 residues. The CDR3 loop is CASSLNSGTDAFF. The CDR3 nucleotides are TGTGCCAGCAGTTTAAACAGCGGCACTGATGCTTTCTTT.

V is TRBV5-5 and J is TRBJ1-4; D not certain. Germline CDR1 is SGHKS and CDR2 is YYEKEE (reference sequence). V was pared by 1 base and J by 11 bases, with 12 bases between. This CDR3 is 13 amino acids long. The CDR3 region is CASSLSTEPKLFF. DNA of the CDR3: TGTGCCAGCAGCTTGAGCACAGAGCCCAAACTGTTTTTT.

A word on this clonotype: At one boundary the junction diverges from the germline segment, which might be a read error. The rearrangement links TRBV29-1 to TRBJ2-7, with D unclear. Germline V gene lookup returns CDR1 SQVTM and CDR2 ANQGSEA. The length of the CDR3 is 11 residues. The CDR3 loop is CSIALIHEQYF. The DNA for the CDR3 is TGCAGCATTGCTTTAATCCACGAGCAGTACTTT.

This clonotype was counted at least ten times. The CDR3 loop reads CASSQDLRTGFGYTF. For the CDR3, the DNA is TGTGCCAGCAGCCAAGATCTCAGGACAGGGTTTGGCTACACCTTC. The V call is TRBV4-2, the J call TRBJ1-2, with 8 bases lining up with TRBD1. V was pared by 0 bases and J by 7 bases, with 7 bases of the junction left unmatched. The CDR3 has 15 amino acids. Germline V gene sequence: CDR1 LGHNA, CDR2 YNFKEQ.

This chain connects TRBV12-3 or TRBV12-4 to TRBJ1-6, with D perhaps TRBD1 (5 bases). This CDR3 is 13 amino acids long. V was clipped by 8 bases and J by 10 bases, with 15 bases between them. The CDR3, as DNA: TGTGCCAGCCCCGGCAGGGACGACTCACCCCTCCACTTT. Its protein product is CASPGRDDSPLHF.

This chain connects TRBV11-2 to TRBJ2-7; 9 bases map to TRBD1. The CDR3 is made up of 16 amino acids. The germline CDR1 and CDR2 sequences are SGHAT and FQNNGV. Unmatched junction bases numbered 16, after V lost 7 bases and J lost 6 bases. In nucleotides, the CDR3 is TGTGCCAGCATCTCTCCTCGGGGGACAGGGCTAGGCGAGCAGTACTTC. This codes for CASISPRGTGLGEQYF.

There are a few counts of this clonotype. This chain links TRBV5-4 with TRBJ2-5; D is unresolved. Germline CDR1 SGHNT, CDR2 YYREEE (reference sequence). The CDR3 consists of 14 residues. Trimming stripped 7 bases from V and 5 bases from J, with 18 bases between. The CDR3 spells CASHAIGSRETQYF. CDR3 DNA sequence: TGTGCCAGCCATGCGATAGGTTCTCGGGAGACCCAGTACTTC. Using reference TRBV5-4 and TRBJ2-5 for the parts outside the CDR3, the full variable domain is ETGVTQSPTHLIKTRGQQVTLRCSSQSGHNTVSWYQQALGQGPQFIFQYYREEENGRGNFPPRFSGLQFPNYSSELNVNALELDDSALYLCASHAIGSRETQYFGPGTRLLVL.

To note about this clonotype: A much larger clone lies one base from this, so it may be a read error. The rearrangement links TRBV29-1 to TRBJ2-1; 9 bases fit TRBD1. The CDR3 totals 14 residues. Germline V CDR1 and CDR2: SQVTM, ANQGSEA. In DNA, the CDR3 is TGCAACGTTAGGGACAGGGACACTTACAATGAGCAGTTCTTC. It specifies CNVRDRDTYNEQFF.

As for this clonotype: A much larger clone sits a single nucleotide away, making a read error possible. V is TRBV6-6 and J is TRBJ2-1; D gene ambiguous. The CDR3 spans 15 residues. Germline V CDR1 and CDR2: MNHNY, SVGAGI (reference sequence). In DNA form, the CDR3 reads TGTGCCAGCACCAGCCCCGGCTACAACTACAATGAGCAGCTCTTC. As protein: CASTSPGYNYNEQLF.

Regarding this clonotype: The germline gene is not matched at one end of the junction; a read error may be the cause. The CDR3 DNA is TGTGCCAACAGCTTAGATGGCCTTACGTACAATGAACAGTTCTTC. Protein product: CANSLDGLTYNEQFF. This chain uses TRBV11-2 with TRBJ2-1; D unresolved. The germline V gene encodes CDR1 SGHAT and CDR2 FQNNGV. The CDR3 consists of 15 residues.

The chain employs TRBV14 and TRBJ2-5; D possibly corresponds to TRBD1 (5 bases). Germline V gene lookup returns CDR1 SGHDN and CDR2 FVKESK. There are 15 residues in the CDR3. Trimming removed 3 bases from V and 0 bases from J, with 11 bases in between. The CDR3 protein is CASSHMTEHQETQYF. CDR3 bases: TGTGCCAGCAGCCACATGACAGAACACCAAGAGACCCAGTACTTC.

Concerning this clonotype itself: Sequence at one end of the junction differs from germline and may be a read error. The V and J genes are TRBV10-3 and TRBJ2-1; possible D gene TRBD2, 5 bases. This CDR3 is built from 15 residues. Germline V gene sequence: CDR1 ENHRY, CDR2 SYGVKD. CDR3 DNA: TGTGTCATCAGGAATACTAGTTCCTCCTACAATGAGCAGTTCTTC. Translation gives CVIRNTSSSYNEQFF.